The rows below give T cell receptor beta chains drawn from one sample of a study of T cell responses to AZD1222 COVID-19 vaccine. TCRdb's copy holds only in-frame clones and misses some; the assay was immunoSEQ multiplex PCR. The sample includes under 130,000 clones, roughly 87% of them seen just once. The sequencing here drew on peripheral blood, taken 28 days after the second AZD1222 dose. The receptors stem from an adult who received the AZD1222 COVID-19 vaccine. CDR3s include the opening cysteine and the closing phenylalanine or tryptophan. A D gene is named only where the DNA matches it firmly. Clone size, where shown, is once, few, many, or a class for clones that have expanded.

v_call	d_call	j_call	clone_size	cdr3_nt	cdr3_aa
TRBV19	TRBD1	TRBJ1-4	once	TGTGCCAGTAGTGTTGGACAGGCAAGTGAAAAACTGTTTTTT	CASSVGQASEKLFF
TRBV10-3	-	TRBJ2-7	-	TGTGCCATCAGTGAGTCGGGCCTTCCTGAGCAGTACTTC	CAISESGLPEQYF
TRBV28	-	TRBJ2-7	-	TGTGCCAGCAGTTCACCGACAGTTGAGCAGTACTTC	CASSSPTVEQYF
TRBV14	-	TRBJ2-6	-	TGTGCCAGCAGCCAAACCCTAGGGGCCAACGTCCTGACTTTC	CASSQTLGANVLTF
TRBV6-1	-	TRBJ1-1	-	TGTGCCAGCAGTGACGGGGGACGGGCTTTCTTT	CASSDGGRAFF
TRBV18	-	TRBJ2-3	once	TGTGCCAGCTCACCGGGTTTGCGTGCAGATACGCAGTATTTT	CASSPGLRADTQYF
TRBV19	TRBD1	TRBJ1-5	-	TGTGCCAGTAATGGGCAGGGGGGGATTCAGCCCCAGCATTTT	CASNGQGGIQPQHF
TRBV19	TRBD2	TRBJ2-1	once	TGTGCCAGTAGGAAGACTAGCGGGTTCGGCGGGAATGAGCAGTTCTTC	CASRKTSGFGGNEQFF
TRBV6-5	-	TRBJ1-1	-	TGTGCCAGCAGTCTCGACCTTCGGAACACTGAAGCTTTCTTT	CASSLDLRNTEAFF
TRBV11-2	TRBD1	TRBJ2-6	-	TGTGCCAGCAGCTTTGGGACAGGGGTCTCTGGGGCCAACGTCCTGACTTTC	CASSFGTGVSGANVLTF
TRBV6-1	-	TRBJ1-2	few	TGTGCCAGCAGTGAAGCGGACTTGGGAGGTGGCTACACCTTC	CASSEADLGGGYTF
TRBV6-5	TRBD1	TRBJ1-6	-	TGTGCCAGCTTTGACAGGGGCAATTCACCCCTCCACTTT	CASFDRGNSPLHF
TRBV27	-	TRBJ2-1	-	TGTGCCAGCAGCCTGTCGGGCTTCTACAATGAGCAGTTCTTC	CASSLSGFYNEQFF
TRBV15	TRBD1	TRBJ2-7	-	TGTGCCACCAGCAGACCCCCCGGGACAGGGATGAACGAGCAGTACTTC	CATSRPPGTGMNEQYF
TRBV18	TRBD2	TRBJ2-1	-	TGTGCCAGCTCAACACTAGCGGGAGCGCCCAATGAGCAGTTCTTC	CASSTLAGAPNEQFF
TRBV5-1	-	TRBJ2-7	-	TGCGCCAGCAGCTTGGGCCAGGGCTTTGGCGAGCAGTACTTC	CASSLGQGFGEQYF
TRBV10-1	TRBD2	TRBJ2-2	-	TGCGCCAGCAGTGAGTCAGGACTAGCGGGGGCGAACACCGGGGAGCTGTTTTTT	CASSESGLAGANTGELFF
TRBV21-1	-	TRBJ1-1	few	TGTGCCAGCGGGGGGACAGGCACTGAAGCTTTCTTT	CASGGTGTEAFF
TRBV9	-	TRBJ2-2	-	TGTGCCAGCAGCGTGGGGACCATGAACACCGGGGAGCTGTTTTTT	CASSVGTMNTGELFF
TRBV30	-	TRBJ2-2	-	TGTGCCTGGAGGTCCTCAGCTAACACCGGGGAGCTGTTTTTT	CAWRSSANTGELFF
TRBV5-8	-	TRBJ1-5	-	TGTGCCAGCAGCCCAGGACGGACGGGCAATCAGCCCCAGCATTTT	CASSPGRTGNQPQHF
TRBV18	TRBD1	TRBJ1-2	-	TGTGCCAGCTCACTCGACAGGGGGCAGATTGGCTACACCTTC	CASSLDRGQIGYTF
TRBV15	-	TRBJ2-6	-	TGTGCCACCAGCAGAGATCCAGGGTCTGGGGCCAACGTCCTGACTTTC	CATSRDPGSGANVLTF
TRBV28	TRBD1	TRBJ1-2	few	TGTGCCAGCAGTTTATTCCGGACAGGGGAAAACTATGGCTACACCTTC	CASSLFRTGENYGYTF
TRBV19	TRBD2	TRBJ2-1	-	TGTGCCAGTAGTAGACTAGCGGGTATTGCCTACAATGAGCAGTTCTTC	CASSRLAGIAYNEQFF
TRBV18	-	TRBJ1-3	-	TGTGCCAGCTCACCAGGGGGAACTCCCTCTGGAAACACCATATATTTT	CASSPGGTPSGNTIYF
TRBV5-5	TRBD1	TRBJ2-7	-	TGTGCCAGCAGACGGGGACAGGGACAAATCGCCGAGCAGTACTTC	CASRRGQGQIAEQYF
TRBV11-2	TRBD2	TRBJ2-1	-	TGTGCCAGCAGCTTACTGGGGCTAGCGGGAGACAATGAGCAGTTCTTC	CASSLLGLAGDNEQFF
TRBV18	-	TRBJ2-3	-	TGTGCCAGCTCACCATTGATCCGTGCCCGCACAGATACGCAGTATTTT	CASSPLIRARTDTQYF
TRBV29-1	TRBD1	TRBJ2-5	-	TGCAGCGGGGCTGGCCGGGACAGACAAGAGTGGACCCAGTACTTC	CSGAGRDRQEWTQYF
TRBV2	-	TRBJ2-7	-	TGTGCCAGCAGTGAAGAGACAGGCCCCTACGAGCAGTACTTC	CASSEETGPYEQYF
TRBV19	TRBD2	TRBJ2-7	-	TGTGCCAGTAGAACCGGGACTAGCCCTTCTAACGAGCAGTACTTC	CASRTGTSPSNEQYF
TRBV10-1	-	TRBJ1-1	-	TGCGCCAGCAGTGACGCTATAACTGCTAACACTGAAGCTTTCTTT	CASSDAITANTEAFF
TRBV27	-	TRBJ2-7	-	TGTGCCAGCAGTTTAACCGGGGCAGCCTACGAGCAGTACTTC	CASSLTGAAYEQYF
TRBV18	-	TRBJ1-3	-	TGTGCCAGCTCACTTCGGACGGAAAGCTCTGGAAACACCATATATTTT	CASSLRTESSGNTIYF
TRBV10-3	-	TRBJ2-7	-	TGTGCCAACAGCCGGCAGGGGGGGTACGAGCAGTACTTC	CANSRQGGYEQYF
TRBV5-4	-	TRBJ1-1	-	TGTGCCAGCAGCTTGAATGGTGGGGACACTGAAGCTTTCTTT	CASSLNGGDTEAFF
TRBV14	-	TRBJ2-7	once	TGTGCCAGCAGCCAAGATACGGGATTCACCTACGAGCAGTACTTC	CASSQDTGFTYEQYF
TRBV29-1	-	TRBJ2-7	-	TGCAGCGTGGGGCCTAGAAGCGGCTCCTACGAGCAGTACTTC	CSVGPRSGSYEQYF
TRBV7-9	-	TRBJ2-7	-	TGTGCCAGCAGCTTAGTTGGGAGCTCCTACGAGCAGTACTTC	CASSLVGSSYEQYF
TRBV19	TRBD1	TRBJ2-2	few	TGTGCCAGTTCTACTCAGGGGGTGTTGAACACCGGGGAGCTGTTTTTT	CASSTQGVLNTGELFF
TRBV20-1	-	TRBJ2-1	-	TGCAGTGCTAGAGATTTAAATGAGCAGTTCTTC	CSARDLNEQFF
TRBV5-1	-	TRBJ2-1	-	TGCGCCAGCAGCTTGTCGGGGACACCCTACAATGAGCAGTTCTTC	CASSLSGTPYNEQFF
TRBV3-1/TRBV3-2	-	TRBJ2-5	-	TGTGCCAGCCTTTCCCTCGGCCAAGAGACCCAGTACTTC	CASLSLGQETQYF
TRBV29-1	-	TRBJ2-7	-	TGCAGCGTTGTGCGTTTTGCCGGCGGTCGGGGGCAGTACTTC	CSVVRFAGGRGQYF
TRBV19	TRBD1	TRBJ1-6	-	TGTGCCAGTACCCCGGGACAGGGACTCAATTCACCCCTCCACTTT	CASTPGQGLNSPLHF
TRBV27	TRBD2	TRBJ2-7	-	TGTGCCAGCAGTTTAAAAGCGGGAGGTGTTTACGAGCAGTACTTC	CASSLKAGGVYEQYF
TRBV7-9	TRBD1	TRBJ2-5	-	TGTGCCAGCAGCCCACGACAGGGGGAGACCCAGTACTTC	CASSPRQGETQYF
TRBV27	-	TRBJ2-5	-	TGTGCCAGCAGTATTTGGGGGGAGACCCAGTACTTC	CASSIWGETQYF
TRBV29-1	-	TRBJ2-6	-	TGCAGCGTTGAAGAAGGTGTCCTGGGCGGGGCCAACGTCCTGACTTTC	CSVEEGVLGGANVLTF
TRBV6-2/TRBV6-3	TRBD2	TRBJ2-1	once	TGTGCCAGCAGTCTAGCGGGAGGGACCCCCTACAATGAGCAGTTCTTC	CASSLAGGTPYNEQFF
TRBV7-2	TRBD2	TRBJ2-1	-	TGTGCCAGCAGCTTAGGGGGTAGCGGGTTTTACAATGAGCAGTTCTTC	CASSLGGSGFYNEQFF
TRBV7-2	TRBD2	TRBJ2-7	-	TGTGCCAGCAGCTTAGGGTCGGGGGGGTCTTCCTACGAGCAGTACTTC	CASSLGSGGSSYEQYF
TRBV10-1	TRBD1	TRBJ1-2	-	TGCGCCAGCTGTCCGGGACAGCCCTCTAACTATGGCTACACCTTC	CASCPGQPSNYGYTF